This TCR beta chain was sequenced during a study of cytomegalovirus exposure and HLA in healthy donors. Study-level points and caveats: Most TCRs appeared rarely, but some public TCRs recurred in many donors. Some TCR beta chains (roughly 150 of them) were listed as cytomegalovirus-associated.

60 Vbeta and 13 Jbeta primers were used in PCR. Generated by immunoSEQ multiplex PCR, the TCRdb table keeps only in-frame clones and is missing some. The sample shows 100,000 or so clones, around 85% of them seen only once. This clone was observed a few times. Antigen: not known. Sample: PBMCs. The TCR sequence derives from a man between 18 and 35 years old in good health and CMV-seronegative.

DNA for the CDR3: TGTGCCACCAGCAGGCGCTTAGGGACTAGGAGAACACGCGAGCAGTACTTC. Translating it yields CATSRRLGTRRTREQYF. This chain links TRBV15 with TRBJ2-7, with 8 bases identical to TRBD2. V was clipped by 3 bases and J by 6 bases; unmatched bases: 16. The CDR3 contains 17 residues. The germline V gene has CDR1 LNHNV and CDR2 YYDKDF (reference sequence).